The clone carrying this T cell receptor (beta chain) was seen a few times. CDR1 and CDR2 (germline): SGHKS, YYEKEE (reference sequence). The V gene lost 2 bases and the J gene lost 5 bases, with 16 bases spanning the gap. The CDR3 extends over 16 amino acids. TCRdb re-analysed the RT-PCR reads in MiXCR, keeping a single row per CDR3 protein. Here the sample spans almost 700,000 distinct CDR3 sequences, about 14% being singletons. The clonotype was recovered from a female donor in good health, serving as a healthy control. What was sequenced was memory CD4+ T cells from blood. This rearrangement joins TRBV5-5 to TRBJ2-2; D unclear. In DNA form, the CDR3 reads TGTGCCAGCAGCTTACTGTCCGGGTATGGGACCGGGGAGCTGTTTTTT. It specifies CASSLLSGYGTGELFF.